The clone carrying this T cell receptor (beta chain) was found a few times. Germline assignment: CDR1 MNHEY and CDR2 SMNVEV (reference sequence). This CDR3 comprises 15 residues. The V gene lost 3 bases and the J gene lost 0 bases, with 9 bases spanning the gap. This table comes from immunoSEQ multiplex PCR, and its TCRdb copy is limited to in-frame clones, with some not included. Of 250,000 to 300,000 clones listed, approximately 83% were seen once; the top ten hold around 2%. The data were obtained in a study of blood T cell repertoires in COVID-19. Study context: There were acute and convalescent COVID-19 samples, and they came from the United States, Italy and Spain.

Cohort 3 recovery required two negative PCRs, clearance, or symptom resolution. This TCR was sampled from a woman between 45 and 60 years old who had recovered from COVID-19. The sample comprised PBMCs or T cells enriched from blood (not recorded which). The chain carries TRBV27 and TRBJ2-1; the D is unclear. The CDR3 DNA reads TGTGCCAGCAGTTTCCTGCTAAGCTCCTACAATGAGCAGTTCTTC. Translation gives CASSFLLSSYNEQFF.